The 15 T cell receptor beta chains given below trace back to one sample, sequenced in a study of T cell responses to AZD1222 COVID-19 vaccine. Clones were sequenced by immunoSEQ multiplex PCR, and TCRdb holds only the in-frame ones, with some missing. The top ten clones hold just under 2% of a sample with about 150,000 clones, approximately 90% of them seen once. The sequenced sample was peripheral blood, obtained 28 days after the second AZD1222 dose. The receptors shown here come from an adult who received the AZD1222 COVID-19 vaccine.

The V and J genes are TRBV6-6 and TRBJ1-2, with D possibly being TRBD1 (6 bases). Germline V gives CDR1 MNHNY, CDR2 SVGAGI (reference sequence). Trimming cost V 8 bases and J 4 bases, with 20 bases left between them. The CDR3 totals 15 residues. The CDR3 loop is CASGTGTNVVYGYTF. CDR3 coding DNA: TGTGCCAGCGGGACCGGGACAAACGTTGTCTATGGCTACACCTTC.

Here the CDR3 DNA reads TGTGCCAGTAGTCTAAGTAAGCAACTCTCCTACAATGAGCAGTTCTTC. Protein product: CASSLSKQLSYNEQFF. V is TRBV19 and J is TRBJ2-1; D call uncertain. CDR1 LNHDA and CDR2 SQIVND come from the germline V gene (reference sequence). This CDR3 is built from 16 residues. The germline V and J ends were trimmed by 5 bases and 0 bases, with 14 bases remaining between them.

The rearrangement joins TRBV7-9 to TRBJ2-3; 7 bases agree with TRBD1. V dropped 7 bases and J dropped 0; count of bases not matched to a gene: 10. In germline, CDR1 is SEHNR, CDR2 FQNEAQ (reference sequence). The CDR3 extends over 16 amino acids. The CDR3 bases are TGTGCCAGCATCTCGACCACAGGGGAAAGCACAGATACGCAGTATTTT. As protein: CASISTTGESTDTQYF.

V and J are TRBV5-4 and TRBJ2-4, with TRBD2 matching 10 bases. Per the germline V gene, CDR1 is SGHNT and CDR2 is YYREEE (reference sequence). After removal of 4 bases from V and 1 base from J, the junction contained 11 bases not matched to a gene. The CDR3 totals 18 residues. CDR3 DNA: TGTGCCAGCAGCAGGGAGGTAGCGGGGGGTATGGCCAAAAACATTCAGTACTTC. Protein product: CASSREVAGGMAKNIQYF.

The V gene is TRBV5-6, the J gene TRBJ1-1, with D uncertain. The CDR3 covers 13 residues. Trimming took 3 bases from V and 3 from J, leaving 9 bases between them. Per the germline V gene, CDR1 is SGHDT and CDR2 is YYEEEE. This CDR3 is CASSSAWDTEAFF. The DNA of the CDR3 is TGTGCCAGCAGCTCGGCCTGGGACACTGAAGCTTTCTTT.

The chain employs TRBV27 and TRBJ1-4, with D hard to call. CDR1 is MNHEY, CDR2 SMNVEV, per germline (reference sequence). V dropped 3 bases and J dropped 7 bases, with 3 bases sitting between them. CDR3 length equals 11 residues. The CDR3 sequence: CASSFGEKLFF. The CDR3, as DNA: TGTGCCAGCAGTTTTGGTGAAAAACTGTTTTTT.

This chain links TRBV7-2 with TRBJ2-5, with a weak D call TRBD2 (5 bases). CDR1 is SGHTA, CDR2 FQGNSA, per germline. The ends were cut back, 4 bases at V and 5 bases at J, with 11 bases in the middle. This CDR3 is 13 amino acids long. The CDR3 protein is CASSYGLSETQYF. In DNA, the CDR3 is TGTGCCAGCAGCTACGGACTTTCGGAGACCCAGTACTTC.

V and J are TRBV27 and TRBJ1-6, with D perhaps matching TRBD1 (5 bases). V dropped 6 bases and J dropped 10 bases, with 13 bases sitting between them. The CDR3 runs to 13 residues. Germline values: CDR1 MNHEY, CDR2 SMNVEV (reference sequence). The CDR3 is CASRGGGGSPLHF. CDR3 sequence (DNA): TGTGCCAGCAGAGGCGGGGGGGGATCACCCCTCCACTTT.

The CDR3, as DNA: TGTGCCAGCAGCTTGGCAGGCAGGGCAGACGGAAACACCATATATTTT. As protein: CASSLAGRADGNTIYF. The chain employs TRBV5-5 and TRBJ1-3, with D possibly matching TRBD1 (5 bases). The CDR3 contains 16 residues. Germline loops: CDR1 SGHKS, CDR2 YYEKEE (reference sequence). V was shortened by 0 bases and J by 4 bases, with 14 bases between the two germline ends.

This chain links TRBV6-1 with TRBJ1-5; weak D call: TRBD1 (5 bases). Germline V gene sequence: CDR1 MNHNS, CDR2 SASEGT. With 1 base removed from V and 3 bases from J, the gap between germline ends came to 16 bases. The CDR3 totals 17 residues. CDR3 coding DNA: TGTGCCAGCAGTGAAGAGTTGGCAGGGTGGACCAATCAGCCCCAGCATTTT. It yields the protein CASSEELAGWTNQPQHF.

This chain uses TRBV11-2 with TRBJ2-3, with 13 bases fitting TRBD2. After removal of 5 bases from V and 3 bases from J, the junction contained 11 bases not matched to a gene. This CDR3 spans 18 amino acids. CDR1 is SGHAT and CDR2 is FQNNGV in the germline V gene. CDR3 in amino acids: CASSPRGLAGVLTDTQYF. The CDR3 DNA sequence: TGTGCCAGCAGCCCCAGAGGACTAGCGGGGGTGCTAACAGATACGCAGTATTTT.

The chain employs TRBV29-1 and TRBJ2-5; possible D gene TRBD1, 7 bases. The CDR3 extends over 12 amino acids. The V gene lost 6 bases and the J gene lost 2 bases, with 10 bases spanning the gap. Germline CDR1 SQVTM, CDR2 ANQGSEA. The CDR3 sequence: CSVGGQQETQYF. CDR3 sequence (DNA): TGCAGCGTGGGGGGACAGCAAGAGACCCAGTACTTC.

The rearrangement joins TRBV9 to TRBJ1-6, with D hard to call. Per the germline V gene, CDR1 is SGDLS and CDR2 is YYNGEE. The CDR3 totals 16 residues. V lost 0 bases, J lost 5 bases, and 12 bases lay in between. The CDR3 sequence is CASSVARVRNNSPLHF. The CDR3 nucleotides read TGTGCCAGCAGCGTAGCCCGGGTTCGGAATAATTCACCCCTCCACTTT. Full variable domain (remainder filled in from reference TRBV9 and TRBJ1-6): DSGVTQTPKHLITATGQRVTLRCSPRSGDLSVYWYQQSLDQGLQFLIQYYNGEERAKGNILERFSAQQFPDLHSELNLSSLELGDSALYFCASSVARVRNNSPLHFGNGTRLTVT.

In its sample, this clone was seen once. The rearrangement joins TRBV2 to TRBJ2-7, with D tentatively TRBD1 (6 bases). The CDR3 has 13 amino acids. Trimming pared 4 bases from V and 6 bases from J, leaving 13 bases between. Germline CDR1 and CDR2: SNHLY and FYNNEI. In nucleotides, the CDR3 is TGTGCCAGCAGTGTTGTCAGGGGACGCGAGCAGTACTTC. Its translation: CASSVVRGREQYF.

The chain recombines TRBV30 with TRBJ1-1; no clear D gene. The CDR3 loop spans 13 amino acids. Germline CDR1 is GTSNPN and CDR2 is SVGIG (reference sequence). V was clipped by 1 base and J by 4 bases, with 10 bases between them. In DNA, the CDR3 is TGTGCCTGGAGTGCCTGGGTGGGCACTGAAGCTTTCTTT. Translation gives CAWSAWVGTEAFF.